A selection of T cell receptor beta chains follows, all from one sample in a study of blood T cell repertoires in COVID-19. Sequencing used immunoSEQ multiplex PCR; TCRdb keeps in-frame clones, though not all of them. The data show fewer than 300,000 clones, 82% seen once. Material for sequencing was peripheral blood. These TCRs come from a young woman with acute or convalescent COVID-19. CDR3s include the opening cysteine and the closing phenylalanine or tryptophan. D genes are given only for firm matches. For some rows the clone size is stated as once, few or many, or as a class when expanded; others skip it.

D | size | J | V | CDR3 | DNA
NA | few | TRBJ1-5 | TRBV7-2 | CASSPQVTGKQPQHF | TGTGCCAGCAGCCCCCAAGTTACGGGGAAGCAGCCCCAGCATTTT
NA | NA | TRBJ1-6 | TRBV2 | CASSLLPPDSKLSPLHF | TGTGCCAGCAGTCTATTACCCCCGGACAGCAAACTCTCACCCCTCCACTTT
NA | NA | TRBJ2-3 | TRBV2 | CASSEWGGTGDTQYF | TGTGCCAGCAGTGAGTGGGGCGGGACTGGAGATACGCAGTATTTT
NA | NA | TRBJ1-1 | TRBV27 | CASSLAGYTEAFF | TGTGCCAGCAGTTTAGCGGGGTATACTGAAGCTTTCTTT
TRBD2 | NA | TRBJ2-5 | TRBV29-1 | CSVETAGGTQYF | TGCAGCGTCGAGACCGCGGGGGGGACCCAGTACTTC
NA | NA | TRBJ1-2 | TRBV29-1 | CSLGGISSESGYTF | TGCAGCCTGGGGGGTATTTCATCGGAATCCGGCTACACCTTC
NA | NA | TRBJ2-5 | TRBV5-1 | CASSRVGVETQYF | TGCGCCAGCAGCCGCGTAGGGGTAGAGACCCAGTACTTC
NA | NA | TRBJ1-1 | TRBV4-3 | CASSRVDRRTEAFF | TGCGCCAGCAGCCGGGTCGACAGACGCACTGAAGCTTTCTTT
NA | NA | TRBJ2-1 | TRBV18 | CASSPSFLRTANNEQFF | TGTGCCAGCTCACCGTCTTTTTTACGGACAGCCAACAATGAGCAGTTCTTC
NA | NA | TRBJ1-5 | TRBV21-1 | CASSKEVGTNPSSNQPQHF | TGTGCCAGCAGCAAAGAAGTCGGGACAAACCCGAGTAGCAATCAGCCCCAGCATTTT
NA | NA | TRBJ1-5 | TRBV2 | CASSTSGGVGNQPQHF | TGTGCCAGCAGTACGTCCGGGGGGGTAGGCAATCAGCCCCAGCATTTT
NA | once | TRBJ2-7 | TRBV6-2/TRBV6-3 | CASSYPLYYEQYF | TGTGCCAGCAGTTACCCCTTGTACTACGAGCAGTACTTC
NA | NA | TRBJ1-1 | TRBV24-1 | CATEGTVQRGEAFF | TGTGCCACGGAGGGTACAGTTCAGCGGGGTGAAGCTTTCTTT
TRBD1 | few | TRBJ2-7 | TRBV12-3/TRBV12-4 | CASSRTGTYEQYF | TGTGCCAGCAGTAGGACAGGAACCTACGAGCAGTACTTC
NA | NA | TRBJ2-7 | TRBV4-2 | CASSPLGAYEQYF | TGTGCCAGCAGCCCCCTGGGAGCCTACGAGCAGTACTTC
TRBD2 | NA | TRBJ2-7 | TRBV6-6 | CASSPRGPLAGVHYEQYF | TGTGCCAGCAGTCCCAGGGGGCCACTAGCGGGAGTTCACTACGAGCAGTACTTC
TRBD2 | NA | TRBJ2-5 | TRBV11-2 | CASSLIAGGWETQYF | TGTGCCAGCAGCCTTATAGCGGGAGGGTGGGAGACCCAGTACTTC
NA | NA | TRBJ1-2 | TRBV7-6 | CASSLAVAGNSGYTF | TGTGCCAGCAGCTTAGCGGTGGCAGGGAATAGTGGCTACACCTTC
NA | NA | TRBJ1-1 | TRBV19 | CASILGAWSGAEAFF | TGTGCCAGTATCTTAGGGGCATGGTCGGGCGCTGAAGCTTTCTTT
TRBD1 | NA | TRBJ2-7 | TRBV4-3 | CASSRDTGGSTYEQYF | TGCGCCAGCAGCCGAGATACAGGGGGGTCTACCTACGAGCAGTACTTC
TRBD1 | NA | TRBJ1-2 | TRBV5-1 | CASSSGQGAGGYTF | TGCGCCAGCAGCTCGGGACAGGGGGCAGGCGGCTACACCTTC
NA | NA | TRBJ1-1 | TRBV30 | CAWSVPGHPPEAFF | TGTGCCTGGAGTGTCCCGGGACACCCTCCTGAAGCTTTCTTT
NA | NA | TRBJ1-4 | TRBV6-1 | CASSERTGGNEKLFF | TGTGCCAGCAGTGAGAGGACGGGAGGAAATGAAAAACTGTTTTTT
TRBD2 | NA | TRBJ2-5 | TRBV27 | CASGPMGEGGQETQYF | TGTGCCAGCGGGCCAATGGGGGAGGGCGGCCAAGAGACCCAGTACTTC
NA | NA | TRBJ2-4 | TRBV7-9 | CASSTYTGSGIQYF | TGTGCCAGCAGCACGTACACAGGGAGCGGCATTCAGTACTTC
NA | NA | TRBJ1-2 | TRBV5-1 | CASSLNDWDGYTF | TGCGCCAGCAGCTTGAACGACTGGGATGGCTACACCTTC
NA | once | TRBJ2-7 | TRBV19 | CASSTSGTGSYEQYF | TGTGCCAGTAGTACCTCCGGGACTGGCTCCTACGAGCAGTACTTC
NA | NA | TRBJ2-1 | TRBV15 | CATSRSRQSSTYNEQFF | TGTGCCACCAGCAGATCGAGACAATCTTCTACTTACAATGAGCAGTTCTTC
TRBD1 | NA | TRBJ2-7 | TRBV28 | CASSLSGQWTYEQYF | TGTGCCAGCAGTTTATCGGGACAGTGGACCTACGAGCAGTACTTC
TRBD2 | NA | TRBJ2-1 | TRBV14 | CASRREGVYNEQFF | TGTGCCAGCAGGCGGGAGGGAGTCTACAATGAGCAGTTCTTC
TRBD2 | NA | TRBJ2-1 | TRBV2 | CATDLAGQAYEQFF | TGTGCCACCGATCTAGCGGGGCAGGCCTATGAGCAGTTCTTC
NA | NA | TRBJ2-5 | TRBV19 | CASSIGSLGGTQYF | TGTGCCAGTAGTATAGGGAGCCTGGGAGGGACCCAGTACTTC
NA | NA | TRBJ2-7 | TRBV5-1 | CASSLDEYEQYF | TGCGCCAGCAGCTTGGACGAGTACGAGCAGTACTTC
NA | NA | TRBJ2-3 | TRBV7-9 | CASSKGTVADTQYF | TGTGCCAGCAGCAAAGGGACTGTAGCAGATACGCAGTATTTT
TRBD1 | NA | TRBJ1-5 | TRBV19 | CASRGTDPFLQPQHF | TGTGCCAGTAGAGGGACAGACCCTTTTCTCCAGCCCCAGCATTTT
NA | few | TRBJ1-1 | TRBV2 | CASRETGNTEAFF | TGTGCCAGCAGGGAAACAGGGAACACTGAAGCTTTCTTT
NA | NA | TRBJ2-7 | TRBV6-2/TRBV6-3 | CASSPGTGLSLPEQYF | TGTGCCAGCAGCCCGGGCACGGGACTTTCCTTGCCCGAGCAGTACTTC
NA | NA | TRBJ1-2 | TRBV29-1 | CSVRRGIGDGLNYGYTF | TGCAGCGTTCGGAGGGGTATAGGGGACGGCCTTAACTATGGCTACACCTTC
TRBD2 | NA | TRBJ2-7 | TRBV7-2 | CASSLLGGRVNEQYF | TGTGCCAGCAGCTTACTCGGCGGGAGGGTCAACGAGCAGTACTTC
NA | NA | TRBJ2-1 | TRBV6-1 | CASSEEPDTYNEQFF | TGTGCCAGCAGTGAAGAACCAGATACCTACAATGAGCAGTTCTTC